These 27 T cell receptor beta chains were sequenced from one sample in a study of identical twins. TCRdb processed the 5' RACE reads anew with MiXCR; each CDR3 protein has one entry. The sample carries hundreds of thousands of distinct CDR3 sequences, approximately 6% recorded once. The sequenced sample consisted of naive T cells sorted from blood. The receptors originated from a man aged 18-30 years in good health.

This clonotype was counted many times. The chain recombines TRBV5-1 with TRBJ1-1; D is uncertain. V was pared by 0 bases and J by 0 bases, with 9 bases between. Germline CDR1 SGHRS, CDR2 YFSETQ. CDR3 length equals 15 residues. The CDR3 protein is CASSLVAVLNTEAFF. The CDR3 bases are TGCGCCAGCAGCTTGGTTGCCGTCTTGAACACTGAAGCTTTCTTT.

This clonotype was observed a few times. This sequence joins TRBV12-3 or TRBV12-4 and TRBJ2-1; possibly TRBD1 for D (6 bases). CDR3 length equals 15 residues. V shed 6 bases and J shed 13 bases, with 25 bases lying between them. CDR3 coding DNA: TGTGCCAGCAGCCTCGACAGGCCGAAGTCTGGTGGTCAGTTCTTC. This translates into CASSLDRPKSGGQFF.

The chain is built from TRBV7-8 and TRBJ2-3; D remains ambiguous. This CDR3 spans 13 amino acids. The germline gives CDR1 SGHVS, CDR2 FQNEAQ. V was cut by 3 bases and J by 3 bases, with 7 bases left in between. The CDR3 reads CASSFPETDTQYF. CDR3 in DNA: TGTGCCAGCAGCTTCCCAGAAACAGATACGCAGTATTTT.

This clonotype was detected ten times or more. The rearrangement links TRBV5-4 to TRBJ2-5; TRBD2 agrees at 8 bases. Trimming cost V 4 bases and J 5 bases; bases outside gene matches: 10. CDR1 SGHNT and CDR2 YYREEE come from the germline V gene (reference sequence). The CDR3 length is 15 residues. The CDR3, as DNA: TGTGCCAGCAGCCCGGTAGCGGGAAATCGCGAGACCCAGTACTTC. It translates to CASSPVAGNRETQYF. The whole variable domain, remainder taken from reference TRBV5-4 and TRBJ2-5, is ETGVTQSPTHLIKTRGQQVTLRCSSQSGHNTVSWYQQALGQGPQFIFQYYREEENGRGNFPPRFSGLQFPNYSSELNVNALELDDSALYLCASSPVAGNRETQYFGPGTRLLVL.

V and J are TRBV28 and TRBJ2-3; D may match TRBD1 or TRBD2 (5 bases each). Trimming shortened V by 3 bases and J by 4 bases, and 8 bases separated the two germline ends. The CDR3 extends over 13 amino acids. The germline CDR1 and CDR2 sequences are MDHEN and SYDVKM. Written as DNA, the CDR3 is TGTGCCAGCAGTTTCAGGGACCCAGATACGCAGTATTTT. Its translation: CASSFRDPDTQYF.

This clonotype was detected ten times or more. The V and J genes are TRBV20-1 and TRBJ1-5, with D unresolved. V was cut by 3 bases and J by 3 bases, with 9 bases left in between. This CDR3 contains 13 residues. Germline V gene data show CDR1 as DFQATT and CDR2 as SNEGSKA (reference sequence). The CDR3 loop is CSASIRNNQPQHF. For the CDR3, the DNA is TGCAGTGCTAGTATTAGGAACAATCAGCCCCAGCATTTT.

This chain uses TRBV2 with TRBJ2-5; D gene uncertain. This CDR3 comprises 13 residues. Germline CDR1 reads SNHLY; CDR2 reads FYNNEI. V lost 4 bases, J lost 5 bases, and 11 bases lay in between. The CDR3 bases are TGTGCCAGCAGTGTTCTTAAGGCGGAGACCCAGTACTTC. Its translation is CASSVLKAETQYF.

This sequence joins TRBV20-1 and TRBJ1-5; D is perhaps TRBD1 (5 bases). This CDR3 contains 16 residues. Germline loops: CDR1 DFQATT, CDR2 SNEGSKA (reference sequence). Trimming pared 0 bases from V and 7 bases from J, leaving 19 bases between. CDR3 in amino acids: CSARDSHSGVGQPQHF. The CDR3 coding sequence is TGCAGTGCTAGAGATTCACATTCGGGGGTTGGACAGCCCCAGCATTTT.

This clonotype came up many times. This chain uses TRBV27 with TRBJ2-3; D gene uncertain. Germline lookup yields CDR1 MNHEY and CDR2 SMNVEV (reference sequence). The V and J ends lost 7 bases and 7 bases respectively, with 18 bases between them. The CDR3 length is 14 residues. The CDR3 DNA follows: TGTGCCAGCATGGGCGGTTCAACACAATATACGCAGTATTTT. Amino acid sequence: CASMGGSTQYTQYF.

This clonotype was seen a few times. J is TRBJ2-1 and V is TRBV5-6, with 9 nucleotides matching TRBD1. Germline-derived CDR1 and CDR2 are SGHDT and YYEEEE. V trimming: 1 base; J trimming: 4 bases; junction bases outside the gene matches: 3. The CDR3 is 15 amino acids. DNA of the CDR3: TGTGCCAGCAGCTTGCGTGGACAGGGGTACAATGAGCAGTTCTTC. Translation gives CASSLRGQGYNEQFF.

This clonotype has just a few counts. The chain links TRBV24-1 to TRBJ2-2, with D perhaps TRBD2 (5 bases). Per germline, CDR1 KGHDR and CDR2 SFDVKD. The CDR3 runs 15 residues. Trimming stripped 1 base from V and 4 bases from J, with 9 bases between. DNA for the CDR3: TGTGCCACCAGTGATTTCGGGGATATCACCGGGGAGCTGTTTTTT. It codes for CATSDFGDITGELFF.

This rearrangement joins TRBV5-1 to TRBJ1-1; a weak D match, TRBD1 (6 bases). V dropped 0 bases and J dropped 0 bases, with 18 bases sitting between them. The CDR3 consists of 18 residues. Germline V gene lookup returns CDR1 SGHRS and CDR2 YFSETQ. The CDR3 nucleotides are TGCGCCAGCAGCTTGGGACTTTTGGGGGCACGAATGAACACTGAAGCTTTCTTT. Amino acids: CASSLGLLGARMNTEAFF.

A few counts support this clonotype. The chain is built from TRBV6-5 and TRBJ2-7; 11 bases align to TRBD2. J lost 4 bases, V lost 0 bases, and 8 bases had no gene match. This CDR3 is built from 17 residues. CDR1 and CDR2 (germline): MNHEY, SVGAGI. The CDR3 bases are TGTGCCAGCAGTTACTCGACCGGGACTAGCGGCAATTACGAGCAGTACTTC. It encodes CASSYSTGTSGNYEQYF.

This clonotype has ten or more counts. Since no conserved phenylalanine or tryptophan closes the CDR3, a read error is the likely cause. No DNA is shown, since the ends of the CDR3 on it are uncertain; the CDR3 is the one TCRdb lists. This chain connects TRBV12-3 or TRBV12-4 to TRBJ2-1; the table's D gene call, TRBD2, was not cross checked with the DNA. The CDR3 spans 11 residues, counting both ends. The CDR3 sequence: CASTRDYPPTL.

This clonotype was counted a few times. This chain connects TRBV6-1 to TRBJ2-1, with a tentative D call TRBD2 (7 bases). V was clipped by 5 bases and J by 7 bases, with 18 bases between them. The V gene's germline CDR1 is MNHNS and CDR2 SASEGT. This CDR3 is 15 amino acids long. CDR3 DNA: TGTGCCAGCAGTCCCGGGACCGGGGGGCGAAATGAGCAGTTCTTC. Translation gives CASSPGTGGRNEQFF.

The gene calls are TRBV20-1 and TRBJ2-1; D is possibly TRBD1 (5 bases). Per germline, CDR1 DFQATT and CDR2 SNEGSKA (reference sequence). This CDR3 is 15 amino acids long. Deletions cut 4 bases from V and 0 bases from J, with 13 bases between. The DNA for the CDR3 is TGCAGTGCTAACAACGACAGCCACTCCTACAATGAGCAGTTCTTC. The encoded protein is CSANNDSHSYNEQFF.

This clonotype was detected ten times or more. V and J are TRBV15 and TRBJ2-1; D uncertain. Germline CDR1 reads LNHNV; CDR2 reads YYDKDF (reference sequence). This CDR3 comprises 11 residues. V lost 0 bases and J 10 bases, leaving 4 bases between the germline ends. CDR3 in amino acids: CATSREGEQFF. The CDR3 bases are TGTGCCACCAGCAGAGAAGGGGAGCAGTTCTTC.

Many counts were recorded for this clonotype. This chain joins TRBV5-6 and TRBJ1-3; tentatively, D is TRBD1 (5 bases). Germline V gene lookup returns CDR1 SGHDT and CDR2 YYEEEE. Trimming took off 1 base at V and 1 base at J, with 9 bases between the two ends. The CDR3 loop spans 15 amino acids. DNA for the CDR3: TGTGCCAGCAGCTTGCGGGGCTTATCTGGAAACACCATATATTTT. Translated: CASSLRGLSGNTIYF.

This clonotype has more than one count but fewer than ten. V and J are TRBV4-3 and TRBJ2-7; 9 bases fit TRBD1. V shed 3 bases, J shed 9 bases, and the junction held 6 bases outside the gene matches. CDR1 LGHNA and CDR2 YSLEER come from the germline V gene. The CDR3 has 13 amino acids. CDR3 loop: CASSQGQGSVQYF. The CDR3 DNA is TGCGCCAGCAGCCAGGGACAGGGTTCCGTGCAGTACTTC.

About this clonotype: A read error may be the cause here, since a much bigger clone is one base away. Because the CDR3 is missing its conserved closing phenylalanine or tryptophan, this is likely a read error. The rearrangement links TRBV4-2 to TRBJ1-4; maybe TRBD1 (5 bases). In germline, CDR1 is LGHNA, CDR2 YNFKEQ. Trimming removed 7 bases at V and 7 bases at J, with 16 bases between. This CDR3 contains 14 residues. Here the CDR3 DNA reads TGTGCCAGCATGTATACAGGCGCGGCTGAAAAACTGTTTTGT. Amino acid sequence: CASMYTGAAEKLFC.

This clonotype occurred many times. The chain joins TRBV6-2 or TRBV6-3 to TRBJ2-1; TRBD2 agrees at 7 bases. The CDR3 has 16 residues. Germline values: CDR1 MNHEY, CDR2 SVGEGT. J was trimmed by 3 bases and V by 4 bases; bases with no gene match: 9. This CDR3 is CASSSSLALYYNEQFF. The DNA for the CDR3 is TGTGCCAGCAGTTCCTCACTAGCGCTATACTACAATGAGCAGTTCTTC.

The rearrangement uses TRBV27 and TRBJ2-7, with D uncertain. V lost 0 bases, J lost 5 bases, and 8 bases lay in between. This CDR3 is built from 13 residues. Germline CDR1 MNHEY, CDR2 SMNVEV (reference sequence). Here the CDR3 reads CASSLSRFHEQYF. CDR3 sequence (DNA): TGTGCCAGCAGTTTATCAAGGTTCCACGAGCAGTACTTC.

The chain links TRBV3-1 to TRBJ2-1, with TRBD2 matching 16 bases. Losses at the gene ends were 2 bases for V and 6 bases for J; bases not matched to a gene: 7. This CDR3 is 18 amino acids long. Germline values: CDR1 LGHDT, CDR2 YNNKEL (reference sequence). CDR3 sequence: CASSQRPGTSGRVNEQFF. The CDR3 bases are TGTGCCAGCAGCCAAAGGCCCGGGACTAGCGGGAGGGTCAATGAGCAGTTCTTC.

This clonotype appeared many times. This sequence joins TRBV12-3 or TRBV12-4 and TRBJ2-1; D may be TRBD1 (5 bases). The CDR3 spans 12 residues. V dropped 8 bases and J dropped 10 bases, with 15 bases sitting between them. In DNA, the CDR3 is TGTGCCAGCCAATGGGGCTTCGGGGAGCAGTTCTTC. It translates to CASQWGFGEQFF.

This clonotype has at least ten counts. The chain combines TRBV28 with TRBJ2-7; TRBD2 aligns across 11 bases. The germline V gene encodes CDR1 MDHEN and CDR2 SYDVKM. V trimming: 7 bases; J trimming: 4 bases; junction bases outside the gene matches: 6. The CDR3 length is 14 residues. The CDR3 region is CASTVAGGVYEQYF. The CDR3 bases are TGTGCCAGCACCGTAGCGGGAGGGGTATACGAGCAGTACTTC.

The rearrangement links TRBV25-1 to TRBJ2-7; no firm D call. V lost 6 bases, J lost 7 bases, and 19 bases lay in between. This CDR3 is built from 14 residues. CDR1 is MGHDK and CDR2 is SYGVNS in the germline V gene. The chain's CDR3 is CASRPTGSFEEQYF. CDR3 nucleotide sequence: TGTGCCAGCAGGCCAACGGGTAGTTTCGAGGAGCAGTACTTC.

This rearrangement joins TRBV20-1 to TRBJ2-3, with TRBD1 as a possible D gene (6 bases). CDR3 length: 13 residues. The germline CDR1 and CDR2 sequences are DFQATT and SNEGSKA (reference sequence). The V end was cut by 5 bases, the J end by 2 bases, with 11 bases between. This CDR3 reads CSARRQATDTQYF. The CDR3 DNA reads as TGCAGTGCTCGTAGACAGGCCACAGATACGCAGTATTTT.